This is a list of T cell receptor beta chains from one sample in a study of cytomegalovirus exposure and HLA in healthy donors. Some clones are missing from TCRdb's copy, which holds only in-frame ones; the method was immunoSEQ multiplex PCR. The sample yields approximately 140,000 clones, about four fifths seen once. The specimen was PBMCs. Receptors were obtained from a man aged 50 to 59 in good health and CMV-seropositive. Each CDR3 is given with its conserved first and last residue. D genes are given only for firm matches. A clone size is listed for some rows: how often the clone was seen (once, few, many), or a class if it is expanded.

TRBD1 once TRBJ1-2 TRBV28 TGTGCCAGCGGCCGACAGGGGGCGCGGAGTGGCTACACCTTC CASGRQGARSGYTF
TRBD1 few TRBJ2-1 TRBV5-1 TGCGCCAGCAACCCGGACAGGCCCTCCTACAATGAGCAGTTCTTC CASNPDRPSYNEQFF
TRBD2 NA TRBJ2-7 TRBV5-4 TGTGCCAGCAGCTGGCCCCCGCCTAGCGGGAAACCCTACGAGCAGTACTTC CASSWPPPSGKPYEQYF
NA NA TRBJ1-5 TRBV2 TGTGCCAGCACCTCCTGGGGGGGCGGGCACCAGCCCCAGCATTTT CASTSWGGGHQPQHF
NA NA TRBJ2-3 TRBV9 TGTGCCAGCAGCGTAGCATTCACTACAGGGTCTAGCACAGATACGCAGTATTTT CASSVAFTTGSSTDTQYF
NA NA TRBJ2-7 TRBV18 TGTGCCAGCTCACCAGTGGAGCACGGCGAGCAGTACTTC CASSPVEHGEQYF
NA NA TRBJ1-4 TRBV18 TGTGCCAGCTCACCGGAGTCGAGTAATGAAAAACTGTTTTTT CASSPESSNEKLFF
NA NA TRBJ1-1 TRBV2 TGTGCCAGCAGTGAAGCGGGGGGTTCGTTTAACACTGAAGCTTTCTTT CASSEAGGSFNTEAFF
TRBD1 NA TRBJ2-3 TRBV19 TGTGCCGTACAGCAGGGGGCGGAGGGCACAGATACGCAGTATTTT CAVQQGAEGTDTQYF
NA NA TRBJ1-6 TRBV30 TGTGCCTGGAGCCATAAAGGGACATCACCCCTCCACTTT CAWSHKGTSPLHF
TRBD1 once TRBJ2-3 TRBV9 TGTGCCAGCAGCGCCACGGACAGGCCCCAGTATTTT CASSATDRPQYF
TRBD1 NA TRBJ1-3 TRBV28 TGTGCCAGCTTGGGACAGGCCGACTCTGGAAACACCATATATTTT CASLGQADSGNTIYF
TRBD1 NA TRBJ2-7 TRBV7-3 TGTGCCAGCAGCTTAGGACAGGGGGCAGACGAGCAGTACTTC CASSLGQGADEQYF
NA once TRBJ2-7 TRBV14 TGTGCCAGCAGCCCCTTAGGGAACAGGGACGCCTACGAGCAGTACTTC CASSPLGNRDAYEQYF
NA NA TRBJ1-5 TRBV28 TGTGCCAGCAGTTTAAGCAGGGATTCTATCAATCAGCCCCAGCATTTT CASSLSRDSINQPQHF
TRBD2 NA TRBJ2-2 TRBV7-9 TGTTCCAGCAGCGGGGACTTCTACGGGGAGCTGTTTTTT CSSSGDFYGELFF
NA NA TRBJ2-3 TRBV28 TGTGCCAGCAGTTTTAGTAGCACAGATACGCAGTATTTT CASSFSSTDTQYF
NA NA TRBJ2-1 TRBV29-1 TGCAGCGTTGAAGAGGGGAGGGGGGGCAATGAGCAGTTCTTC CSVEEGRGGNEQFF
TRBD1 NA TRBJ1-5 TRBV4-1 TGCGCCAGCAGCCAAGCGACAGGGGGGGCGGATCAGCCCCAGCATTTT CASSQATGGADQPQHF
TRBD2 NA TRBJ2-1 TRBV7-9 TGTGCCAGCACCTTACGGCTAGCGGGAGGTATCGCCTACAATGAGCAGTTCTTC CASTLRLAGGIAYNEQFF
TRBD2 NA TRBJ2-7 TRBV5-6 TGTGCCAGCAGCTTAGCCCCTAGCGGGAGTTCACTCTACGAGCAGTACTTC CASSLAPSGSSLYEQYF
TRBD2 few TRBJ2-3 TRBV5-1 TGCGCCAGCAGCTTGTGGCTAGCGGGGGGGGATACGCAGTATTTT CASSLWLAGGDTQYF
NA NA TRBJ2-7 TRBV6-5 TGTGCCAGCAGTTACTCGATCTGGAGAGGGCCGTACGAGCAGTACTTC CASSYSIWRGPYEQYF
NA NA TRBJ1-3 TRBV28 TGTGCCAGCAGTTACTCTGGGAGCTCTGGAAACACCATATATTTT CASSYSGSSGNTIYF
TRBD1 NA TRBJ1-6 TRBV5-4 TGTGCCAGCAGCTTAGGACAGGGAGCCCAAAATTCACCCCTCCACTTT CASSLGQGAQNSPLHF